This TCR beta chain emerged from a study of T cells in narcolepsy. V lost 2 bases to trimming and J lost 7 bases, with 9 bases between them. The CDR3 spans 14 residues. Germline V gene sequence: CDR1 SGHTA, CDR2 FQGNSA. This clone appeared a few times. The assay was immunoSEQ multiplex PCR, and TCRdb's table has in-frame clones only and misses some. Of about 24,000 clones listed, around 63% are singletons. V usage is TRBV7-2 and J usage is TRBJ1-6, with D possibly being TRBD1 (6 bases). The sequence derives from a human donor in good health. The source material was memory (CD45RA-) CD4+ T cells from blood. The CDR3 bases are TGTGCCAGCAGCTTACAGGGGTTCAATTCACCCCTCCACTTT. Translating gives CASSLQGFNSPLHF.